This TCR beta chain was sequenced for a study of blood T cells in healthy people across ages. Of note for this clonotype: One junction end disagrees with the germline gene, perhaps due to a read error.

A second 7 to 11 cycle PCR used barcoded and J-beta primers. Unique molecular identifiers of 12 random nucleotides labeled each cDNA. TCRdb reprocessed the 5' RACE reads with MiXCR, giving one entry per CDR3 protein. The sample holds under 800,000 distinct CDR3 sequences, around a fifth seen once. CDR3 length: 15 residues. Germline CDR1 and CDR2: MGHRA and YSYEKL. Isolation yielded PBMCs, at least 7 million per sample, in every case. The V call is TRBV4-1, the J call TRBJ2-2; 7 nucleotides align to TRBD1. Sequencing used blood. The clonotype was recovered from a man in his 70s in good health. CDR3 in amino acids: CASGQEGARPGELFF. The CDR3 nucleotides are TGCGCCAGCGGCCAAGAGGGGGCTAGGCCCGGGGAGCTGTTTTTT.